This TCR delta chain was observed in a study of gamma-delta chains in newborns, infants, children. Turning to the study itself: Microbial exposure reportedly drives polyclonal innate γδ T cell expansion after birth.

TCRdb reanalyzed the reads using CATT. In the table there are some 11,000 delta-chain clones, 8.5% to 9.5% of which are singletons. This clone occurred a few times. This CDR3 has 21 amino acids. With 0 bases removed from V and 0 bases from J, the gap between germline ends came to 20 bases. Germline assignment: CDR1 GEAIGNYY and CDR2 EKD. This chain connects TRDV2 to TRDJ3, with a weak D call TRDD3 (6 bases). This sequence originates from a child who was a newborn, infant or young child, either healthy, febrile or measles-vaccinated (not recorded which). Sequenced sample: blood. The CDR3, as DNA: TGTGCCTGTGACACCATAACGTCGCGGGGATCCCCCTCCTGGGACACCCGACAGATGTTTTTC. Its protein product is CACDTITSRGSPSWDTRQMFF.